Below are 29 T cell receptor beta chains sequenced from a single sample in a study of blood T cell repertoires in COVID-19. The assay was immunoSEQ multiplex PCR, and TCRdb's table has in-frame clones only and misses some. This repertoire shows tens of thousands of clones, about 87% found once; its top ten account for 24%. What was sequenced was peripheral blood. All receptors derive from a man between 50 and 59 years old with active or convalescent COVID-19.

This clone was recorded once. The rearrangement joins TRBV2 to TRBJ2-1; 9 bases agree with TRBD1. This CDR3 comprises 13 residues. From germline, CDR1 is SNHLY and CDR2 FYNNEI. In DNA, the CDR3 is TGTTGCAGCAGGACAGGGGCGCTAGTAGAGCAGTTCTTC. Protein: CCSRTGALVEQFF.

The CDR3 DNA follows: TGCGCCAGCCTTCGGGACAGGGGATCATTTGAGCAGTTCTTC. Translation gives CASLRDRGSFEQFF. V gene TRBV5-1 combines with J gene TRBJ2-1; 10 positions match TRBD1. V was clipped by 7 bases and J by 9 bases; unmatched bases: 10. In germline, CDR1 is SGHRS, CDR2 YFSETQ. The length of the CDR3 is 14 residues.

The genes are TRBV2 and TRBJ1-2, with D possibly TRBD1 on 6 matching bases. V was shortened by 3 bases and J by 3 bases, with 8 bases between the two germline ends. The CDR3 is 13 amino acids. Per germline, CDR1 SNHLY and CDR2 FYNNEI. In DNA, the CDR3 is TGTGCCAGCAGTGAGGGGGGGCACTATGGCTACACCTTC. Protein sequence: CASSEGGHYGYTF.

The gene calls are TRBV5-1 and TRBJ2-4; perhaps TRBD2 as D (8 bases). Deletions cut 4 bases from V and 7 bases from J, with 21 bases between. CDR1 and CDR2 (germline): SGHRS, YFSETQ. CDR3 length: 16 residues. The CDR3 DNA reads TGCGCCAGCAGCGGGACGGGGGGGACAGCTCGGAACATTCAGTACTTC. Its translation is CASSGTGGTARNIQYF.

The V gene is TRBV5-6, the J gene TRBJ2-2, with D perhaps matching TRBD1 (5 bases). Germline lookup yields CDR1 SGHDT and CDR2 YYEEEE. V was pared by 1 base and J by 1 base, with 8 bases between. This CDR3 is 15 amino acids long. The CDR3 region is CASSLLQVNTGELFF. The CDR3 coding sequence is TGTGCCAGCAGCTTGTTACAGGTGAACACCGGGGAGCTGTTTTTT.

The chain uses TRBV2 and TRBJ1-4; 10 bases line up with TRBD1. Germline CDR1 reads SNHLY; CDR2 reads FYNNEI. After removal of 6 bases from V and 0 bases from J, the junction contained 1 base not matched to a gene. There are 15 residues in the CDR3. The CDR3 region is CASRTGGATNEKLFF. The CDR3 DNA reads TGTGCCAGCAGGACAGGGGGCGCAACTAATGAAAAACTGTTTTTT.

V gene TRBV5-1 combines with J gene TRBJ2-7, with 8 positions matching TRBD1. CDR1 is SGHRS and CDR2 is YFSETQ in the germline V gene. V was clipped by 2 bases and J by 6 bases; unmatched bases: 4. The CDR3 covers 13 residues. The CDR3 is CASSLKQGVEQYF. As DNA, the CDR3 is TGCGCCAGCAGCTTAAAACAGGGGGTCGAGCAGTACTTC.

The chain uses TRBV19 and TRBJ2-2; no clear D. CDR1 and CDR2 from the germline V gene are LNHDA and SQIVND (reference sequence). Trimming left V 1 base short and J 3 bases short, with 6 bases between. This CDR3 comprises 14 residues. As DNA, the CDR3 is TGTGCCAGTAGTATAGGAGGCGACACCGGGGAGCTGTTTTTT. It is translated as CASSIGGDTGELFF.

V gene TRBV27 combines with J gene TRBJ1-5; no definite D call. Germline V gene sequence: CDR1 MNHEY, CDR2 SMNVEV (reference sequence). The CDR3 extends over 17 amino acids. Between the trimmed V and J ends, which lost 3 bases and 1 base, there was a span of 16 bases. For the CDR3, the DNA is TGTGCCAGCAGTTTGGGCCCGGGAACCGGGAGCAATCAGCCCCAGCATTTT. This encodes CASSLGPGTGSNQPQHF.

CDR3 sequence (DNA): TGTGCCAGCAGACCGGGACAGGGGCAATACGAGCAGTACTTC. This translates into CASRPGQGQYEQYF. This sequence joins TRBV6-5 and TRBJ2-7; 10 nucleotides line up with TRBD1. The CDR3 is made up of 14 amino acids. V lost 6 bases, J lost 4 bases, and 6 bases stayed unmatched. Looked up from germline, CDR1 is MNHEY and CDR2 is SVGAGI.

The CDR3 sequence: CASCSGGAGETQYF. CDR3 bases: TGTGCCAGCTGTAGCGGGGGGGCTGGGGAGACCCAGTACTTC. V and J are TRBV2 and TRBJ2-5, with 11 positions matching TRBD2. The CDR3 is made up of 14 amino acids. V lost 8 bases, J lost 5 bases, and 7 bases stayed unmatched. Germline V gene lookup returns CDR1 SNHLY and CDR2 FYNNEI.

The V call is TRBV2, the J call TRBJ2-4; D not certain. The germline V gene encodes CDR1 SNHLY and CDR2 FYNNEI. V dropped 1 base and J dropped 2 bases, with 6 bases sitting between them. The CDR3 is 14 amino acids. CDR3 nucleotides: TGTGCCAGCAGTGAAGACAGAACCAAAAACATTCAGTACTTC. It yields the protein CASSEDRTKNIQYF.

The chain is built from TRBV9 and TRBJ1-6; 8 nucleotides match TRBD1. There are 15 residues in the CDR3. J lost 10 bases, V lost 1 base, and 7 bases had no gene match. CDR1 and CDR2 from the germline V gene are SGDLS and YYNGEE. CDR3 sequence (DNA): TGTGCCAGCAGCGTACAGAGGACAGGGAGGTCACCCCTCCACTTT. It is translated as CASSVQRTGRSPLHF.

The chain recombines TRBV11-2 with TRBJ1-6; D unclear. The CDR3 consists of 15 residues. Trimming left V 3 bases short and J 7 bases short, with 13 bases between. Germline CDR1 SGHAT, CDR2 FQNNGV. The CDR3 region is CASSLTPGANSPLHF. The CDR3 nucleotides are TGTGCCAGCAGCTTGACCCCAGGCGCAAATTCACCCCTCCACTTT.

This sequence joins TRBV6-5 and TRBJ2-7; 8 bases map to TRBD1. The CDR3 contains 15 residues. Germline V gene lookup returns CDR1 MNHEY and CDR2 SVGAGI. V was clipped by 8 bases and J by 3 bases; unmatched bases: 12. CDR3 loop: CASGPAGTGIYEQYV. The CDR3 DNA sequence: TGTGCCAGCGGTCCCGCAGGGACAGGAATCTACGAGCAGTACGTC.

This clone appeared a single time. J is TRBJ2-2 and V is TRBV7-3; D ambiguous. Germline V gene lookup returns CDR1 SGHTA and CDR2 FQGTGA. The CDR3 runs to 14 residues. V gave up 3 bases and J gave up 2 bases, with 7 bases separating them. The CDR3 loop reads CASSLTRNTGELFF. In DNA form, the CDR3 reads TGTGCCAGCAGCTTGACTCGTAACACCGGGGAGCTGTTTTTT.

The J gene is TRBJ2-1, the V gene TRBV9; 10 bases match TRBD1. The V gene's germline CDR1 is SGDLS and CDR2 YYNGEE. V gave up 0 bases and J gave up 9 bases; unmatched junction bases: 3. The CDR3 is 14 amino acids. The CDR3 spells CASSVGTGGSEQFF. DNA for the CDR3: TGTGCCAGCAGCGTAGGGACAGGGGGGAGTGAGCAGTTCTTC.

This clone showed up just once. The chain links TRBV7-2 to TRBJ1-3; the D is unclear. Trimming shortened V by 1 base and J by 0 bases, and 7 bases separated the two germline ends. Germline lookup yields CDR1 SGHTA and CDR2 FQGNSA. The CDR3 runs to 15 residues. The CDR3 loop is CASSLDFSSGNTIYF. The DNA of the CDR3 is TGTGCCAGCAGCTTAGATTTCAGCTCTGGAAACACCATATATTTT.

The rearrangement links TRBV28 to TRBJ1-1, with TRBD1 as a possible D gene (5 bases). There are 14 residues in the CDR3. The V end was cut by 4 bases, the J end by 1 base, with 10 bases between. Germline V lookup: CDR1 MDHEN, CDR2 SYDVKM. Here the CDR3 reads CASSWGEANTEAFF. In DNA, the CDR3 is TGTGCCAGCAGTTGGGGGGAAGCGAACACTGAAGCTTTCTTT.

This chain links TRBV5-6 with TRBJ1-2; D is unclear. Trimming cost V 0 bases and J 4 bases, with 13 bases left between them. CDR3 size: 15 residues. Germline values: CDR1 SGHDT, CDR2 YYEEEE. The CDR3 nucleotides read TGTGCCAGCAGCTTGGTTGGCAGGCGCGCCTATGGCTACACCTTC. Protein sequence: CASSLVGRRAYGYTF.

The chain recombines TRBV21-1 with TRBJ2-1; no check of the table's D call, TRBD2, against the DNA was made. TRBV21-1 is tagged as a pseudogene. The CDR3 has 16 residues. In DNA form, the CDR3 reads TGTGCCAGCACCCCCCGGCTAGCGGGGGGGGTTGGTGAGCAGTTCTTC. As protein: CASTPRLAGGVGEQFF.

V is TRBV19 and J is TRBJ2-3; weak D call: TRBD2 (6 bases). CDR3 length: 15 amino acids. Germline V CDR1 and CDR2: LNHDA, SQIVND (reference sequence). V shed 5 bases and J shed 0 bases, with 12 bases lying between them. The CDR3, as DNA: TGTGCCAGTAGTCGCGGGACGCCTAGCACAGATACGCAGTATTTT. Its translation is CASSRGTPSTDTQYF.

The V gene is TRBV5-1, the J gene TRBJ2-7, with TRBD2 identical over 11 bases. The CDR3 sequence is 15 residues long. The V segment lost 0 bases and the J segment 8 bases; nucleotides outside the gene matches: 7. CDR1 is SGHRS and CDR2 is YFSETQ in the germline V gene. The CDR3 reads CASSLETSGTNQQYF. DNA of the CDR3: TGCGCCAGCAGCTTGGAGACTAGCGGGACGAACCAGCAGTACTTC.

V usage is TRBV13 and J usage is TRBJ2-7; 8 bases agree with TRBD1. Per the germline V gene, CDR1 is PRHDT and CDR2 is FYEKMQ (reference sequence). J lost 2 bases, V lost 5 bases, and 5 bases had no gene match. The length of the CDR3 is 14 residues. The chain's CDR3 is CASSQDRETYEQYF. The CDR3 bases are TGTGCCAGCAGCCAGGACAGGGAAACCTACGAGCAGTACTTC.

The CDR3, as DNA: TGTGCCAGCAGCACCCGACAGGGCCGGGATGAAAAACTGTTTTTT. Its translation: CASSTRQGRDEKLFF. The V and J genes are TRBV5-5 and TRBJ1-4, with 7 bases identical to TRBD1. CDR1 and CDR2 from the germline V gene are SGHKS and YYEKEE (reference sequence). This CDR3 is 15 amino acids long. After removal of 4 bases from V and 6 bases from J, the junction contained 9 bases not matched to a gene.

The chain combines TRBV27 with TRBJ2-5; 9 nucleotides line up with TRBD1. The CDR3 is 13 residues long. Germline V CDR1 and CDR2: MNHEY, SMNVEV (reference sequence). The ends lost 4 bases at V and 5 bases at J; junction bases unmatched: 2. CDR3 nucleotide sequence: TGTGCCAGCAGTTCACAGGGGGCGGAGACCCAGTACTTC. It yields the protein CASSSQGAETQYF.

The chain has TRBV27 and TRBJ2-1, with TRBD2 matching 13 bases. V gave up 5 bases and J gave up 3 bases; unmatched junction bases: 7. Germline-derived CDR1 and CDR2 are MNHEY and SMNVEV (reference sequence). The CDR3 runs to 17 residues. CDR3 region: CASSPRRLAGGYNEQFF. Written as DNA, the CDR3 is TGTGCCAGCAGTCCCCGTAGACTAGCGGGAGGCTACAATGAGCAGTTCTTC.

The rearrangement links TRBV15 to TRBJ1-5; tentative D call: TRBD1 (6 bases). With 8 bases removed from V and 0 bases from J, the gap between germline ends came to 11 bases. The CDR3 has 14 amino acids. Germline CDR1 reads LNHNV; CDR2 reads YYDKDF (reference sequence). DNA for the CDR3: TGTGCCACCCTTAAACAGGGTAGCAATCAGCCCCAGCATTTT. This codes for CATLKQGSNQPQHF.

This clone has just one count. As DNA, the CDR3 is TGTGCCAGCACCTTAACCGAGGGGGGGAACTATGGCTACACCTTC. Its protein product is CASTLTEGGNYGYTF. The J gene is TRBJ1-2, the V gene TRBV3-1 (or the pseudogene TRBV3-2); tentatively, D is TRBD1 (6 bases). In germline, CDR1 is LGHDT, CDR2 YNNKEL (reference sequence). This CDR3 is built from 15 residues. V gave up 7 bases and J gave up 2 bases, with 17 bases separating them.